This is a list of T cell receptor beta chains from one sample in a study of CD8 T cells in ankylosing spondylitis. TCRdb used MiXCR to reprocess the 5' RACE reads, holding one entry per CDR3 protein. The repertoire holds roughly 97,000 distinct CDR3 sequences, about 8% seen once, with nearly 10% in the top ten. Specimen: blood, either unsorted or a sorted T cell fraction (not recorded which). The receptors originated from a male donor with ankylosing spondylitis or in good health (not recorded which). Both conserved end residues are part of each CDR3. A D gene is named only where the DNA matches it firmly. Some rows have no size entry. The others give once, few or many, or a class for an expanded clone.

clone_size | j_call | v_call | d_call | cdr3_nt | cdr3_aa
many | TRBJ2-5 | TRBV7-6 | NA | TGTGCCAGCAGCTTAGGGCGGGTTGAGACCCAGTACTTC | CASSLGRVETQYF
many | TRBJ2-4 | TRBV12-3/TRBV12-4 | NA | TGTGCCAGCAGCATCAGGGCGCGGATTCACATTCAGTACTTC | CASSIRARIHIQYF
many | TRBJ2-1 | TRBV5-1 | TRBD2 | TGCGCCAGCAGTAGCGGGAGTGGCTCCTACAATGAGCAGTTCTTC | CASSSGSGSYNEQFF
few | TRBJ2-2 | TRBV18 | NA | TGTGCCAGCTCACCCTCTGGGCCCGGGGAGCTGTTTTTT | CASSPSGPGELFF
few | TRBJ2-4 | TRBV20-1 | TRBD2 | TGCAGTGCTCAGACTAGCGGGAGGGGGTTGACGGGCCAACTAGCCAAAAACATTCAGTACTTC | CSAQTSGRGLTGQLAKNIQYF
many | TRBJ2-1 | TRBV5-1 | NA | TGCGCCAGCAGCTTGGAGATAGGGGTCTACAATGAGCAGTTCTTC | CASSLEIGVYNEQFF
NA | TRBJ2-5 | TRBV18 | NA | TGTGCCAGCTCACCACGCGCGGTCCTAGCAGGAGAGACCCAGTACTTC | CASSPRAVLAGETQYF
NA | TRBJ2-2 | TRBV29-1 | NA | TGCAGCGTTGTAGGGAAAGGGGTAACCGGGGAGCTGTTTTTT | CSVVGKGVTGELFF
many | TRBJ2-2 | TRBV9 | TRBD1 | TGTGCCAGCAACCCCGGACAGGGAAACACCGGGGAGCTGTTTTTT | CASNPGQGNTGELFF
many | TRBJ2-6 | TRBV27 | NA | TGTGCCAGCTCTCTATGGGGGTCAACAGGGGCCAACGTCCTGACTTTC | CASSLWGSTGANVLTF
many | TRBJ2-2 | TRBV12-3/TRBV12-4 | NA | TGTGCCAGCAGTGGGACGGTAATGTCCGGGGAGCTGTTTTTT | CASSGTVMSGELFF
many | TRBJ2-2 | TRBV4-3 | NA | TGCGCCAGCAGCCAAGGGCCCCTCCGGGGTTTTGCTTCGAACACCGGGGAGCTGTTTTTT | CASSQGPLRGFASNTGELFF
many | TRBJ2-7 | TRBV12-3/TRBV12-4 | NA | TGTGCCAGCAGTTTAGTACAGTTCGAGCAGTACTTC | CASSLVQFEQYF
many | TRBJ1-6 | TRBV4-2 | NA | TGTGCCAGCAGCGCTTTTTCGGGCAGATCACCCCTCCACTTT | CASSAFSGRSPLHF